The sample holds many counts of the clone carrying this T cell receptor (beta chain). Its cognate antigen is unknown. Sample barcodes and UMIs were carried by the TCR alpha and TCR beta cDNA libraries that 5'RACE generated with constant-segment primers. One entry per CDR3 protein, called by TCRdb with MiXCR from the 5' RACE reads. The table records around 250,000 distinct CDR3 sequences, over 15% of them present only once. The sample comes from a study of T-cell memory formation after mild COVID-19. General study points: The appearance of some responding clones in pre-infection memory suggested that cross-reactive memory joined. A second wave expanding day 15 to 37 was CD4+-biased; contracting clones were balanced.

Germline CDR1 LGHNA, CDR2 YSLEER. V shed 1 base and J shed 8 bases, with 14 bases lying between them. The CDR3 has 14 amino acids. The receptor comes from an adult woman who had mild COVID-19 (a few samples of this study predate the infection). Cell type and time point are not known. The rearrangement uses TRBV4-3 and TRBJ1-2; tentatively, D is TRBD1 (5 bases). The material sequenced was PBMCs or a T cell subset sorted from them (not recorded which). CDR3 loop: CASSQAAGLEGYTF. CDR3 nucleotide sequence: TGCGCCAGCAGCCAAGCGGCGGGGCTCGAGGGCTACACCTTC.